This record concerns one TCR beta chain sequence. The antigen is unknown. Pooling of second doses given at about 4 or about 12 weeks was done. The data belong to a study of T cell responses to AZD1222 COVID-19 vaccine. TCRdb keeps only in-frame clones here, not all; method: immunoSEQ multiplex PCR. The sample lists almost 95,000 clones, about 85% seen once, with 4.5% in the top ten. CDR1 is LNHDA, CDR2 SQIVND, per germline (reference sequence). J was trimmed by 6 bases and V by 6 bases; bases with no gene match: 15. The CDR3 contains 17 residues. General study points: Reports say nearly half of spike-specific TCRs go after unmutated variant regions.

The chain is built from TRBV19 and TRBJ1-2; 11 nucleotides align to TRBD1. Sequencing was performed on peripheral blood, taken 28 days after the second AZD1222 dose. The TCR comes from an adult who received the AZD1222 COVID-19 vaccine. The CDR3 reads CASRTFGQGARADGYTF. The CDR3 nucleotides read TGTGCCAGTAGAACTTTCGGACAGGGGGCTAGGGCGGATGGCTACACCTTC.